This TCR beta chain is from a study of CD8 T cells in ankylosing spondylitis. TCRdb redid the calling of the 5' RACE reads with MiXCR, one entry per CDR3 protein. The table shows approximately 110,000 distinct CDR3 sequences, with less than 25% occurring only once. Germline CDR1 is SGHTA and CDR2 is FQGNSA. The CDR3 extends over 16 amino acids. The junction had 5 bases not matched to a gene; V was cut back by 5 bases and J by 4 bases. Study observations and caveats: Past research had described some motif variants in reactive arthritis synovial fluid and blood.

Worth noting for this clonotype: Antigen specificity is unknown.

The gene calls are TRBV7-2 and TRBJ2-1; 13 positions agree with TRBD2. The sample taken for sequencing was synovial fluid, either unsorted or a sorted T cell fraction (not recorded which). This receptor was taken from a male donor with ankylosing spondylitis. In DNA form, the CDR3 reads TGTGCCAGCAGCATTTTACTAGCGGGAGGGTACAATGAGCAGTTCTTC. Translation: CASSILLAGGYNEQFF. The full variable domain, in which reference TRBV7-2 and TRBJ2-1 provide the parts outside the CDR3, is GAGVSQSPSNKVTEKGKDVELRCDPISGHTALYWYRQSLGQGLEFLIYFQGNSAPDKSGLPSDRFSAERTGGSVSTLTIQRTQQEDSAVYLCASSILLAGGYNEQFFGPGTRLTVL.